These T cell receptor beta chains were read from a single sample in a study of CD8 T cells in Susac syndrome. TCRdb re-analysed the immunoSEQ multiplex PCR reads in MiXCR, keeping a single row per CDR3 protein. The sample records 250,000 or so distinct CDR3 sequences, about 93% being singletons. The sequencing input was CD4+ T cells from PBMCs. These receptors were taken from a human donor with multiple sclerosis. The CDR3 runs from the conserved cysteine through the conserved F or W. The order of the fields is clone size, V gene, J gene, D gene, CDR3 DNA, CDR3 protein. A D gene is named only where the DNA matches it firmly. Size is stated for part of the rows, as once, few or many counts, or as a class when the clone is expanded.

>-|TRBV30|TRBJ2-2|-
TGTGCCTGGGCCAAGGGCTCGGGACTGCTCACCGGGGAGCTGTTTTTT
CAWAKGSGLLTGELFF
>-|TRBV30|TRBJ1-5|TRBD1
TGTGCCTGGAGGAGGACAGGGGGCTCGAATCAGCCCCAGCATTTT
CAWRRTGGSNQPQHF
>-|TRBV5-1|TRBJ1-4|TRBD1
TGCGCCAGCAGCTTGGCCGGGGGACAGGGTTATGAAAAACTGTTTTTT
CASSLAGGQGYEKLFF
>-|TRBV19|TRBJ1-5|TRBD1
TGTGCCAGTAGTCATGGACAGGGGGCCTCTAGCAATCAGCCCCAGCATTTT
CASSHGQGASSNQPQHF
>-|TRBV12-3/TRBV12-4|TRBJ1-1|TRBD1
TGTGCCAGCAGAGACAGCCGACAGGGGAAATCCACTGAAGCTTTCTTT
CASRDSRQGKSTEAFF
>-|TRBV19|TRBJ1-2|-
TGTGCCAGCGACCCTTCGCTCGGGGCCTATGGCTACACCTTC
CASDPSLGAYGYTF
>-|TRBV20-1|TRBJ1-5|-
TGCAGTGCTGGAATTCCTACCGTCTCCCCGGGGGTCGGGCAGGGCAATCAGCCCCAGCATTTT
CSAGIPTVSPGVGQGNQPQHF
>-|TRBV5-1|TRBJ2-3|-
TGCGCCAGCAGCTTGGAACCAGGGACAACAGATACGCAGTATTTT
CASSLEPGTTDTQYF
>-|TRBV4-1|TRBJ2-2|TRBD2
TGCGCCAGCAGCCACCCGGGACTAGCGGGCCTCGAGGGCGGGGAGCTGTTTTTT
CASSHPGLAGLEGGELFF
>-|TRBV28|TRBJ1-6|-
TGTGCCAGCCTTCAGAGTGGGGACGGGAATTCACCCCTCCACTTT
CASLQSGDGNSPLHF
>-|TRBV7-8|TRBJ1-2|-
TGTGCCAGCAGCCCCCTCCGGTCGGGGACGGGCGGCTATGGCTACACCTTC
CASSPLRSGTGGYGYTF
>-|TRBV12-3/TRBV12-4|TRBJ2-6|-
TGTGCCAGCAGTAGGGGCTCTGGGGCCAACGTCCTGACTTTC
CASSRGSGANVLTF
>-|TRBV4-2|TRBJ2-1|TRBD2
TGTGCCAGCAGCCAAGACCCGACTAGCGGGAGCTACAATGAGCAGTTCTTC
CASSQDPTSGSYNEQFF
>once|TRBV20-1|TRBJ2-1|-
TGCAGTGCTAGTGGCTACAATGAGCAGTTCTTC
CSASGYNEQFF
>-|TRBV14|TRBJ1-3|-
TGTGCCAGCAGACTGGGGGGATCTGGAAACACCATATATTTT
CASRLGGSGNTIYF
>once|TRBV29-1|TRBJ1-3|-
TGCAGCGTCTTCGCACAGGGAAACACCATATATTTT
CSVFAQGNTIYF
>-|TRBV2|TRBJ2-1|TRBD2
TGTGCCAGCAGCGAACTAGCGGGCTCAAACAATGAGCAGTTCTTC
CASSELAGSNNEQFF
>-|TRBV14|TRBJ1-2|TRBD1
TGTGCCAGCGGACAGGCTTATGGCTACACCTTC
CASGQAYGYTF
>-|TRBV24-1|TRBJ2-1|-
TGTGCCACCAGTGATTTTAGGGACGGACGCAATGAGCAGTTCTTC
CATSDFRDGRNEQFF
>-|TRBV29-1|TRBJ1-5|-
TGCAGCGCCGGGGGCGGGAAGGATCAGCCCCAGCATTTT
CSAGGGKDQPQHF
>-|TRBV28|TRBJ1-3|-
TGTGCCAGCAGGGCCCCGATGGGGGCCGGAAACACCATATATTTT
CASRAPMGAGNTIYF
>-|TRBV27|TRBJ2-4|-
TGTGCCAGCAGTTCTAGACTGGGGGGAGCCAAAAACATTCAGTACTTC
CASSSRLGGAKNIQYF
>few|TRBV20-1|TRBJ2-7|-
TGCAGTGCTAGGGAGGACTACGAGCAGTACTTC
CSAREDYEQYF
>-|TRBV29-1|TRBJ1-2|-
TGCAGCACCCGCAAGGAGGGGGGGGGCTACACCTTC
CSTRKEGGGYTF
>-|TRBV12-5|TRBJ1-1|-
TGTGCTAGTGGGGCGGGCAGGGTGAACACTGAAGCTTTCTTT
CASGAGRVNTEAFF
>-|TRBV23-1|TRBJ2-5|TRBD1
TGCGCCAGCAGTCACCCCTCAACAGGGGTGGGAGAGACCCAGTACTTC
CASSHPSTGVGETQYF
>-|TRBV12-3/TRBV12-4|TRBJ2-1|TRBD2
TGTGCCAGCAGTTCCAGCGGGGTCAACAATGAGCAGTTCTTC
CASSSSGVNNEQFF
>-|TRBV6-1|TRBJ2-2|TRBD1
TGTGCCAGCAGTGCACGGGACAGGGAGAACACCGGGGAGCTGTTTTTT
CASSARDRENTGELFF
>-|TRBV10-3|TRBJ1-2|-
TGTGCCATCAGTGGGGGACACCGCGACAACTATGGCTACACCTTC
CAISGGHRDNYGYTF
>-|TRBV7-8|TRBJ1-2|-
TGTGCCAGCAGCCCCGGACCGGGGGAATCCTATGGCTACACCTTC
CASSPGPGESYGYTF
>once|TRBV5-1|TRBJ2-3|-
TGCGCCAGCAGCTTGGACGGCGGGGCCAACACAGATACGCAGTATTTT
CASSLDGGANTDTQYF
>-|TRBV2|TRBJ2-7|-
TGTGCCAGTTTCAGGGGCGTTAACTCCTACGAGCAGTACTTC
CASFRGVNSYEQYF
>-|TRBV28|TRBJ2-7|TRBD1
TGTGCCAGCAGTTTGGACAGGGCCCTGGGGGAGCAGTACTTC
CASSLDRALGEQYF
>-|TRBV7-6|TRBJ2-7|-
TGTGCCAGCAGCTGGAGACAGGGACTGACCCACGAGCAGTACTTC
CASSWRQGLTHEQYF
>few|TRBV12-3/TRBV12-4|TRBJ2-7|-
TGTGCCAGCAGTCCGGGGACTGGGGGTCCCCACGAGCAGTACTTC
CASSPGTGGPHEQYF
>-|TRBV7-3|TRBJ2-3|TRBD2
TGTGCCAGCAGCCTCGCTAGCGGGGGGGCCAGCGATACGCAGTATTTT
CASSLASGGASDTQYF
>-|TRBV15|TRBJ2-3|-
TGTGCCACCAGCAGAGATCGAACCGCCGGAAGGGGGTTGAGGGATACGCAGTATTTT
CATSRDRTAGRGLRDTQYF
>-|TRBV7-8|TRBJ2-4|-
TGTGCCAGCAGTCCCGATTCTGACATTCAGTACTTC
CASSPDSDIQYF
>-|TRBV12-3/TRBV12-4|TRBJ2-1|-
TGTGCCAGCAGTTTCGCGAATGAGCAGTTCTTC
CASSFANEQFF
>-|TRBV23-1|TRBJ2-1|TRBD2
TGCGCCAGCAGTCAATCGGGGACTAGCCCATGCAATGAGCAGTTCTTC
CASSQSGTSPCNEQFF
>once|TRBV28|TRBJ2-7|-
TGTGCCAGCAGTGGACAGAGCTACGAGCAGTACTTC
CASSGQSYEQYF
>-|TRBV12-3/TRBV12-4|TRBJ2-5|TRBD1
TGTGCCAGCAGTTCTGGGACAGGGGGCTCGGAGACCCAGTACTTC
CASSSGTGGSETQYF
>-|TRBV19|TRBJ2-1|TRBD1
TGTGCCAGTATGGGGACAGACCACAATGAGCAGTTCTTC
CASMGTDHNEQFF
>-|TRBV7-9|TRBJ2-1|TRBD2
TGTGCCAGCAGCCCAAGACTAGCGGGAAGCTCCTACAATGAGCAGTTCTTC
CASSPRLAGSSYNEQFF
>once|TRBV20-1|TRBJ2-1|TRBD2
TGCAGTGCCTGGACTAGCGGGGGATACAATGAGCAGTTCTTC
CSAWTSGGYNEQFF
>-|TRBV6-2/TRBV6-3|TRBJ1-1|TRBD1
TGTGCCAGCAGTGCTCGACAGGGGGCCGCTGAAGCTTTCTTT
CASSARQGAAEAFF
>once|TRBV6-2/TRBV6-3|TRBJ1-5|-
TGTGCCAGCAGTTACTCGAAATCGGGGGCAAATCAGCCCCAGCATTTT
CASSYSKSGANQPQHF
>-|TRBV6-1|TRBJ2-1|TRBD2
TGTGCCAGCAGACCCCGCCCAGCGGGGCAAATGAATGAGCAGTTCTTC
CASRPRPAGQMNEQFF
>-|TRBV3-1|TRBJ1-4|TRBD1
TGTGCCAGCAGCCCATTGCCAGGGACAGGCCTGTTTTTT
CASSPLPGTGLFF